This TCR beta chain was recovered during a study of graft-versus-host responses after intestinal transplantation. Looking at the study overall: Grafts that recipients had were multivisceral, liver-intestinal, or isolated intestinal transplants. Broader study findings: Within allografts, high graft-versus-host to host-versus-graft clonal ratios were seen among patients with graft-donor T cell macrochimerism. GvH clones appeared in recipient marrow, some first in ileum or blood.

On this clone itself: Its antigen is unidentified.

Only in-frame clones appear in the TCRdb table, and some are missing; sequencing was by immunoSEQ multiplex PCR. This table holds about 110,000 clones, about 91% found once. The CDR3 is 12 amino acids. V lost 1 base to trimming and J lost 5 bases, with 6 bases between them. Germline assignment: CDR1 LNHDA and CDR2 SQIVND (reference sequence). The clonotype was recovered from a human donor who was the organ donor for an intestinal transplant. Here the sequenced sample was unstimulated CD4+ T cells sorted from spleen or lymph node cells, taken before transplant. The chain has TRBV19 and TRBJ2-7; D is uncertain. The CDR3 DNA is TGTGCCAGTAGTATAGTCCCCCACGAGCAGTACTTC. Amino acid sequence: CASSIVPHEQYF.